Sequencing of this T cell receptor (beta chain) was carried out in a study of beta chain features in type 1 diabetes. Study-level information: Sorted cell examination encompassed under 130 million cells across all samples. Study results and limitations: Sequencing of cDNA might inflate the share of cells that strongly express TCR.

Investigators reverse transcribed all isolated RNA, so they sequenced expressed TCRB transcripts. Measured with immunoSEQ multiplex PCR; TCRdb has only the in-frame clones, and not every one. The repertoire holds about 450,000 clones, with roughly an eighth as singletons. Concerning this clone itself: Its specificity is unknown.

CDR1 is MNHEY, CDR2 SVGAGI, per germline. The CDR3 contains 15 residues. V was pared by 6 bases and J by 3 bases, with 11 bases of the junction left unmatched. The J gene is TRBJ2-7, the V gene TRBV6-5; the match to TRBD2 covers 7 bases. The receptor was derived from a woman aged 18 to 35 in good health. Input material: naive CD4+ T cells from blood. In DNA form, the CDR3 reads TGTGCCAGCAGGCGTACGGGACTAATCAACTACGAGCAGTACTTC. Its translation: CASRRTGLINYEQYF.